These T cell receptor beta chains were read from a single sample in a study of blood T cell repertoires in COVID-19. Measured with immunoSEQ multiplex PCR; TCRdb has only the in-frame clones, and not every one. The data show roughly 73,000 clones, under 85% seen once. Sequenced sample: peripheral blood. The receptors were sampled from a man in his 70s with acute or convalescent COVID-19. Each CDR3 is given with its conserved first and last residue. D genes are given only for firm matches. The size entry is marked missing in some rows and otherwise reads once, few, many or a size class.

V gene: TRBV20-1
clone size: once
J gene: TRBJ2-1
D gene: TRBD2
CDR3 DNA: TGCAGTGCTAGTAGCGGGCGTGGGAGTGAGCAGTTCTTC
CDR3 protein: CSASSGRGSEQFF

V gene: TRBV10-3
clone size: NA
J gene: TRBJ2-7
D gene: TRBD2
CDR3 DNA: TGTGCCATCAAAGTTGGCAGGGTTGGGACTAGCGGGAGTTGGTCCTACGAGCAGTACTTC
CDR3 protein: CAIKVGRVGTSGSWSYEQYF

V gene: TRBV28
clone size: NA
J gene: TRBJ2-2
D gene: NA
CDR3 DNA: TGTGCCAGCAGTTCCGGGACAGCGGGCCCCGGGGAGCTGTTTTTT
CDR3 protein: CASSSGTAGPGELFF

V gene: TRBV15
clone size: NA
J gene: TRBJ2-5
D gene: TRBD1
CDR3 DNA: TGTGCCACCAGCATGGGGACAGAGAGAGGGACCCAGTACTTC
CDR3 protein: CATSMGTERGTQYF

V gene: TRBV9
clone size: few
J gene: TRBJ1-3
D gene: NA
CDR3 DNA: TGTGCCACGGGAGGTCTCTCTGGAAACACCATATATTTT
CDR3 protein: CATGGLSGNTIYF

V gene: TRBV4-3
clone size: NA
J gene: TRBJ2-7
D gene: TRBD2
CDR3 DNA: TGCGCCAGCAGCCAAGCAGCCGGGACTAGCTCTATCGAGCAGTACTTC
CDR3 protein: CASSQAAGTSSIEQYF

V gene: TRBV5-1
clone size: NA
J gene: TRBJ1-2
D gene: NA
CDR3 DNA: TGCGCCAGCAGCTCGCTGGGGCGTGATGGCTACACCTTC
CDR3 protein: CASSSLGRDGYTF

V gene: TRBV6-6
clone size: NA
J gene: TRBJ2-1
D gene: TRBD2
CDR3 DNA: TGTGCCAGCAGTTCGGGACTAAGTGAGCAGTTCTTC
CDR3 protein: CASSSGLSEQFF

V gene: TRBV27
clone size: NA
J gene: TRBJ2-7
D gene: NA
CDR3 DNA: TGTGCCAGCAGTCGGGACTTTTTGAGCTCCTACGAGCAGTACTTC
CDR3 protein: CASSRDFLSSYEQYF

V gene: TRBV3-1/TRBV3-2
clone size: NA
J gene: TRBJ1-2
D gene: TRBD1
CDR3 DNA: TGTGCCAGCAGCCAACCGGGACAGGGGAGCTATGGCTACACCTTC
CDR3 protein: CASSQPGQGSYGYTF

V gene: TRBV28
clone size: NA
J gene: TRBJ2-1
D gene: TRBD1
CDR3 DNA: TGTGCCAGCAGTTGGGGGGGTTATGGGACAGGGACTTACAATGAGCAGTTCTTC
CDR3 protein: CASSWGGYGTGTYNEQFF

V gene: TRBV11-2
clone size: NA
J gene: TRBJ1-2
D gene: TRBD1
CDR3 DNA: TGTGCCAGCAGCTCCACCCGGCAGGGGGCAGACTATGGCTACACCTTC
CDR3 protein: CASSSTRQGADYGYTF

V gene: TRBV30
clone size: NA
J gene: TRBJ2-5
D gene: NA
CDR3 DNA: TGTGCCTGGAGTTCTACCCTGGGGGGAGAAGAGACCCAGTACTTC
CDR3 protein: CAWSSTLGGEETQYF

V gene: TRBV14
clone size: NA
J gene: TRBJ2-1
D gene: TRBD2
CDR3 DNA: TGTGCCAGCAGCCAATTGGGACTAGCGGGAGGAGGAAGGGGAAATGAGCAGTTCTTC
CDR3 protein: CASSQLGLAGGGRGNEQFF

V gene: TRBV15
clone size: NA
J gene: TRBJ2-7
D gene: NA
CDR3 DNA: TGTGCCACCAGCAGAGATCAGGTTCCTTCCTACGAGCAGTACTTC
CDR3 protein: CATSRDQVPSYEQYF

V gene: TRBV3-1/TRBV3-2
clone size: NA
J gene: TRBJ1-5
D gene: NA
CDR3 DNA: TGTGCCAGCAGCCAAGATCGTAGCAATCAGCCCCAGCATTTT
CDR3 protein: CASSQDRSNQPQHF

V gene: TRBV27
clone size: once
J gene: TRBJ1-5
D gene: NA
CDR3 DNA: TGTGCCAGCGGCGGACAGCCTTTCAATCAGCCCCAGCATTTT
CDR3 protein: CASGGQPFNQPQHF

V gene: TRBV11-2
clone size: NA
J gene: TRBJ2-1
D gene: NA
CDR3 DNA: TGTGCCAGCAGCTTTAGTGGCTCCTACAATGAGCAGTTCTTC
CDR3 protein: CASSFSGSYNEQFF

V gene: TRBV27
clone size: once
J gene: TRBJ2-7
D gene: TRBD2
CDR3 DNA: TGTGCCAGCAGTTTAACCCCCCTAGCGGGGGGGGACGAGCAGTACTTC
CDR3 protein: CASSLTPLAGGDEQYF

V gene: TRBV5-1
clone size: NA
J gene: TRBJ1-5
D gene: NA
CDR3 DNA: TGCGCCAGCAGCGCCCAGGGGCCGAATCAGCCCCAGCATTTT
CDR3 protein: CASSAQGPNQPQHF

V gene: TRBV24-1
clone size: once
J gene: TRBJ1-2
D gene: TRBD1
CDR3 DNA: TGTGCCACCAGTGATCCTAAAAGTACCCGGGGACAGGGAAACTATGGCTACACCTTC
CDR3 protein: CATSDPKSTRGQGNYGYTF

V gene: TRBV6-2/TRBV6-3
clone size: NA
J gene: TRBJ2-7
D gene: TRBD2
CDR3 DNA: TGTGCCAGCAGCCCCAATAGCGGGATAGGGGAGCAGTACTTC
CDR3 protein: CASSPNSGIGEQYF

V gene: TRBV5-1
clone size: few
J gene: TRBJ1-3
D gene: NA
CDR3 DNA: TGCGCCAGCAGCCTAGGGGAATACTCTGGAAACACCATATATTTT
CDR3 protein: CASSLGEYSGNTIYF

V gene: TRBV2
clone size: NA
J gene: TRBJ1-5
D gene: NA
CDR3 DNA: TGTGCCAGCGGGTTGAGTGGGGCCGGGGGGAAGCCCCAGCATTTT
CDR3 protein: CASGLSGAGGKPQHF

V gene: TRBV11-2
clone size: NA
J gene: TRBJ2-3
D gene: TRBD1
CDR3 DNA: TGTGCCAGCAGCCCCGGGACAGCATCTACAGATACGCAGTATTTT
CDR3 protein: CASSPGTASTDTQYF

V gene: TRBV24-1
clone size: NA
J gene: TRBJ2-1
D gene: NA
CDR3 DNA: TGTGCCACCAGTGATCCCGGACAGGGAGGGTACAATGAGCAGTTCTTC
CDR3 protein: CATSDPGQGGYNEQFF

V gene: TRBV27
clone size: NA
J gene: TRBJ2-7
D gene: TRBD2
CDR3 DNA: TGTGCCAGCAGTTTATTACCCCGACTAGCGGGAACCTACGAGCAGTACTTC
CDR3 protein: CASSLLPRLAGTYEQYF

V gene: TRBV27
clone size: NA
J gene: TRBJ1-1
D gene: NA
CDR3 DNA: TGTGCCAGCAGTTTATCTGCCGCGGGAGACACTGAAGCTTTCTTT
CDR3 protein: CASSLSAAGDTEAFF

V gene: TRBV7-9
clone size: NA
J gene: TRBJ1-2
D gene: TRBD1
CDR3 DNA: TGTGCCAGCAGCCTCGGGACAGGGATCGGCTACACCTTC
CDR3 protein: CASSLGTGIGYTF

V gene: TRBV29-1
clone size: NA
J gene: TRBJ2-1
D gene: TRBD1
CDR3 DNA: TGCAGCGTAGGACAGGGGGTCGAGAATGAGCAGTTCTTC
CDR3 protein: CSVGQGVENEQFF

V gene: TRBV27
clone size: many
J gene: TRBJ1-5
D gene: TRBD1
CDR3 DNA: TGTGCCAGCAAGCGACAGGGTAACAATCAGCCCCAGCATTTT
CDR3 protein: CASKRQGNNQPQHF

V gene: TRBV3-1/TRBV3-2
clone size: NA
J gene: TRBJ1-5
D gene: NA
CDR3 DNA: TGTGCCAGCAGCCTCAGTCCCGCCAGGCCCTATAGCAATCAGCCCCAGCATTTT
CDR3 protein: CASSLSPARPYSNQPQHF

V gene: TRBV29-1
clone size: once
J gene: TRBJ2-6
D gene: NA
CDR3 DNA: TGCAGCGTCAGCGAAGGATCTGGGGCCAACGTCCTGACTTTC
CDR3 protein: CSVSEGSGANVLTF

V gene: TRBV19
clone size: few
J gene: TRBJ1-2
D gene: NA
CDR3 DNA: TGTGCCAGTAGTACGACAGGTTCGATTGGCTACACCTTC
CDR3 protein: CASSTTGSIGYTF

V gene: TRBV6-2/TRBV6-3
clone size: NA
J gene: TRBJ1-5
D gene: NA
CDR3 DNA: TGTGCCAGCAGCTCCGACCGGCGAGGCTTTCAGCCCCAGCATTTT
CDR3 protein: CASSSDRRGFQPQHF

V gene: TRBV5-5
clone size: NA
J gene: TRBJ1-3
D gene: NA
CDR3 DNA: TGTGCCAGCACCCCCTTGGGAGCCGGAAACACCATATATTTT
CDR3 protein: CASTPLGAGNTIYF

V gene: TRBV6-6
clone size: NA
J gene: TRBJ1-1
D gene: NA
CDR3 DNA: TGTGCCAGCACGTCAAACAGGGACACTGAAGCTTTCTTT
CDR3 protein: CASTSNRDTEAFF

V gene: TRBV28
clone size: NA
J gene: TRBJ1-1
D gene: TRBD1
CDR3 DNA: TGTGCCAGCAGCGTCCTCGGACAGGGGAGCCCTGGGTGGGCTTTCTTT
CDR3 protein: CASSVLGQGSPGWAFF

V gene: TRBV10-3
clone size: NA
J gene: TRBJ1-2
D gene: NA
CDR3 DNA: TGTGCCATCAGCCCACAGGTTTCTAACTATGGCTACACCTTC
CDR3 protein: CAISPQVSNYGYTF

V gene: TRBV7-3
clone size: NA
J gene: TRBJ2-1
D gene: NA
CDR3 DNA: TGTGCCAGCAGCTTAAAAGGGGTCTCCTACAATGAGCAGTTCTTC
CDR3 protein: CASSLKGVSYNEQFF

V gene: TRBV7-6
clone size: few
J gene: TRBJ2-7
D gene: TRBD2
CDR3 DNA: TGTGCCAGCAGCGTCGGGACTAGCCAGGACGGCGAGCAGTACTTC
CDR3 protein: CASSVGTSQDGEQYF

V gene: TRBV6-5
clone size: once
J gene: TRBJ1-5
D gene: NA
CDR3 DNA: TGTGCCAGCAGTTACCTGGGAGCGAATCAGCCCCAGCATTTT
CDR3 protein: CASSYLGANQPQHF